These 12 T cell receptor beta chains share one sample of origin, sequenced in a study of spatial heterogeneity in lung cancer. Time point meaning: sample taken at primary tumor resection. One entry per CDR3 protein, called by TCRdb with MiXCR from the 5' RACE reads. The sample has 10,000 to 11,000 distinct CDR3 sequences, approximately 5.8% seen once; the top ten hold roughly 28%. The source was PBMCs, collected at surgery. The source of these receptors is a male donor with early-stage non-small cell lung cancer.

The sample holds many counts of this clonotype. The chain has TRBV18 and TRBJ1-1; a weak D match, TRBD1 (5 bases). V lost 0 bases, J lost 0 bases, and 11 bases lay in between. The CDR3 runs to 16 residues. Per germline, CDR1 KGHSH and CDR2 LQKENI. CDR3 nucleotides: TGTGCCAGCTCACCACCGCCAGGGCCGTTGAACACTGAAGCTTTCTTT. This translates into CASSPPPGPLNTEAFF.

The table lists this clonotype with many counts. V is TRBV11-2 and J is TRBJ2-5; weak D call: TRBD2 (5 bases). Per the germline V gene, CDR1 is SGHAT and CDR2 is FQNNGV. V was shortened by 3 bases and J by 7 bases, with 21 bases between the two germline ends. The CDR3 extends over 16 amino acids. CDR3 DNA: TGTGCCAGCAGCTTCCTAGAACCCGGCCGGGGAGTGACCCAGTACTTC. Translation: CASSFLEPGRGVTQYF.

The gene calls are TRBV15 and TRBJ2-4; D is undetermined. Per germline, CDR1 LNHNV and CDR2 YYDKDF (reference sequence). Trimming pared 0 bases from V and 0 bases from J, leaving 6 bases between. The CDR3 extends over 15 amino acids. For the CDR3, the DNA is TGTGCCACCAGCAGAGACAGCCTAGCCAAAAACATTCAGTACTTC. It specifies CATSRDSLAKNIQYF.

By frequency in the sample, this clonotype is medium-sized. Compared with germline, one end of the junction differs, possibly owing to a read error. The CDR3 region is CASSLGDSLANF. In DNA, the CDR3 is TGCGCCAGCAGCTTGGGGGACAGTCTGGCGAACTTC. The chain carries TRBV5-1 and TRBJ2-7; 7 nucleotides align to TRBD1. Per germline, CDR1 SGHRS and CDR2 YFSETQ. CDR3 length equals 12 residues.

This clonotype appeared many times. The V gene is TRBV18, the J gene TRBJ1-4, with D possibly TRBD1 on 5 matching bases. This CDR3 has 13 amino acids. The germline CDR1 and CDR2 sequences are KGHSH and LQKENI. Trimming removed 2 bases at V and 13 bases at J, with 14 bases between. As DNA, the CDR3 is TGTGCCAGCTCACCAGAGAACGGCGGGGGACTGTTTTTT. Translation gives CASSPENGGGLFF. Based on the CDR3 plus reference TRBV18 and TRBJ1-4, the full variable domain is NAGVMQNPRHLVRRRGQEARLRCSPMKGHSHVYWYRQLPEEGLKFMVYLQKENIIDESGMPKERFSAEFPKEGPSILRIQQVVRGDSAAYFCASSPENGGGLFFGSGTQLSVL.

By sample fraction, this clonotype is medium-sized. The rearrangement joins TRBV6-5 to TRBJ2-7, with D possibly being TRBD1 or TRBD2 (5 bases each). CDR1 MNHEY and CDR2 SVGAGI come from the germline V gene. Trimming removed 8 bases from V and 5 bases from J, with 22 bases in between. The CDR3 totals 15 residues. CDR3: CASRNPGRSMNEQYF. In DNA, the CDR3 is TGTGCCAGCCGTAACCCGGGACGGAGCATGAACGAGCAGTACTTC.

The V gene is TRBV14, the J gene TRBJ2-1; 11 positions agree with TRBD1. Germline V gene sequence: CDR1 SGHDN, CDR2 FVKESK. This CDR3 is built from 16 residues. V was clipped by 1 base and J by 11 bases; unmatched bases: 10. This CDR3 reads CASSQGDRGMFGKQFF. The CDR3 region has the DNA TGTGCCAGCAGCCAAGGGGACAGGGGGATGTTCGGGAAGCAGTTCTTC.

This clonotype is termed medium-sized. J is TRBJ2-7 and V is TRBV3-1; 11 bases are shared with TRBD1. CDR1 is LGHDT, CDR2 YNNKEL, per germline (reference sequence). CDR3 length: 15 residues. V lost 2 bases and J lost 4; bases outside the gene matches: 4. CDR3 amino acids: CASSQPGQGGYEQYF. The CDR3 nucleotides are TGTGCCAGCAGCCAACCGGGACAGGGGGGATACGAGCAGTACTTC.

Many counts were recorded for this clonotype. The rearrangement uses TRBV14 and TRBJ2-1; weak D call: TRBD2 (5 bases). The ends were cut back, 4 bases at V and 6 bases at J, with 7 bases in the middle. CDR3 length: 12 residues. CDR1 SGHDN and CDR2 FVKESK come from the germline V gene. The CDR3 protein is CASSRGLNEQFF. CDR3 in DNA: TGTGCCAGCAGCCGAGGACTCAATGAGCAGTTCTTC.

This chain links TRBV20-1 with TRBJ2-5; TRBD2 might be the D (6 bases). The V end was cut by 0 bases, the J end by 2 bases, with 16 bases between. CDR1 is DFQATT, CDR2 SNEGSKA, per germline (reference sequence). CDR3 length equals 16 residues. CDR3 in amino acids: CSARDVGGWGQETQYF. For the CDR3, the DNA is TGCAGTGCTAGAGATGTTGGAGGGTGGGGGCAAGAGACCCAGTACTTC.

Ten or more counts support this clonotype. The chain is built from TRBV27 and TRBJ2-7; possible D gene TRBD2, 6 bases. The CDR3 covers 15 residues. With 6 bases removed from V and 3 bases from J, the gap between germline ends came to 18 bases. Per the germline V gene, CDR1 is MNHEY and CDR2 is SMNVEV (reference sequence). DNA for the CDR3: TGTGCCAGCAGAGAAGGGGCGGGGAGCGGCTACGAGCAGTACTTC. Protein product: CASREGAGSGYEQYF.

The CDR3 DNA sequence: TGTGCCAGCAGCTTAGTAAGACCGGACTCCTACAATGAGCAGTTCTTC. It is translated as CASSLVRPDSYNEQFF. The chain couples TRBV7-9 to TRBJ2-1; D not resolved. From germline, CDR1 is SEHNR and CDR2 FQNEAQ (reference sequence). The CDR3 has 16 amino acids. The V and J ends lost 1 base and 0 bases respectively, with 10 bases between them. The entire variable domain, with the rest obtained from reference TRBV7-9 and TRBJ2-1, is as follows: DTGVSQNPRHKITKRGQNVTFRCDPISEHNRLYWYRQTLGQGPEFLTYFQNEAQLEKSRLLSDRFSAERPKGSFSTLEIQRTEQGDSAMYLCASSLVRPDSYNEQFFGPGTRLTVL.